This TCR beta chain derives from a study of T cell changes during pregnancy in multiple sclerosis. The CDR3 loop spans 15 amino acids. Germline-derived CDR1 and CDR2 are MNHEY and SVGAGI. With 5 bases clipped from V and 5 bases from J, the junction kept 8 bases outside the gene matches. Sequencing used immunoSEQ multiplex PCR; TCRdb keeps in-frame clones, though not all of them. The table shows 30,000 to 45,000 clones, with around 92% occurring only once. J is TRBJ2-3 and V is TRBV6-5, with 9 positions matching TRBD2. This clonotype originated in a female donor with multiple sclerosis, enrolled in a pregnancy study. Sequencing was performed on CD8+ T cells from peripheral blood mononuclear cells, taken before pregnancy. The chain's CDR3 is CASSLSGSLEDTQYF. Written as DNA, the CDR3 is TGTGCCAGCAGTCTTAGCGGGAGTCTTGAAGATACGCAGTATTTT.